These 12 T cell receptor beta chains came from one sample sequenced in a study of cytomegalovirus exposure and HLA in healthy donors. The repertoire was sequenced with immunoSEQ multiplex PCR; TCRdb's copy has only in-frame clones and lacks some. The repertoire holds 55,000 to 70,000 clones, with just under 95% as singletons. Sample: PBMCs. All receptors come from a young man in good health and CMV-seronegative.

This sequence joins TRBV10-3 and TRBJ2-1; 13 bases line up with TRBD2. This CDR3 has 23 residues. Germline CDR1 reads ENHRY; CDR2 reads SYGVKD. Trimming removed 5 bases from V and 0 bases from J; junction bases left unmatched: 22. CDR3 protein: CAISWAGTGRLAGGPSSYNEQFF. CDR3 in DNA: TGTGCCATCAGTTGGGCCGGGACAGGTCGACTAGCGGGAGGCCCGAGCTCCTACAATGAGCAGTTCTTC.

J is TRBJ2-2 and V is TRBV6-5; D gene ambiguous. CDR1 MNHEY and CDR2 SVGAGI come from the germline V gene. The CDR3 spans 13 residues. The germline V and J ends were trimmed by 5 bases and 5 bases, with 9 bases remaining between them. As DNA, the CDR3 is TGTGCCAGCAGTCAGACATGGACCGGGGAGCTGTTTTTT. Its translation: CASSQTWTGELFF.

The chain links TRBV19 to TRBJ2-7; tentatively, D is TRBD1 (5 bases). The germline CDR1 and CDR2 sequences are LNHDA and SQIVND (reference sequence). Trimming pared 4 bases from V and 3 bases from J, leaving 19 bases between. The CDR3 covers 16 residues. The CDR3 DNA reads as TGTGCCAGTAGTAGGGAAGGGGCCGGGTACTACTACGAGCAGTACTTC. It specifies CASSREGAGYYYEQYF.

The count of this clone is one. The rearrangement links TRBV27 to TRBJ2-5, with a tentative D call TRBD1 (5 bases). CDR3 length: 13 residues. V lost 5 bases to trimming and J lost 5 bases, with 12 bases between them. CDR1 and CDR2 from the germline V gene are MNHEY and SMNVEV (reference sequence). DNA of the CDR3: TGTGCCAGCAGTCCGTATTCAGGGGAGACCCAGTACTTC. Protein sequence: CASSPYSGETQYF.

The chain couples TRBV6-5 to TRBJ2-1; TRBD2 matches 8 bases. The CDR3 is 12 amino acids. Per germline, CDR1 MNHEY and CDR2 SVGAGI. J lost 8 bases, V lost 7 bases, and 4 bases had no gene match. Written as DNA, the CDR3 is TGTGCCAGCACCCAAGCGGGGGATGAGCAGTTCTTC. Encoded protein: CASTQAGDEQFF.

The chain has TRBV27 and TRBJ2-5; TRBD2 matches 7 bases. The J call may be wrong; the DNA end is better matched by TRBJ2-7. Germline V gives CDR1 MNHEY, CDR2 SMNVEV (reference sequence). CDR3 length equals 15 residues. CDR3 nucleotide sequence: TGTGCCAGCAGTCCCGAGAGCGGGACCCACTACGAGCAGTACTTC. Translation: CASSPESGTHYEQYF.

This chain uses TRBV6-5 with TRBJ2-1; possibly TRBD2 for D (5 bases). The CDR3 covers 15 residues. Germline CDR1 is MNHEY and CDR2 is SVGAGI. Trimming took off 5 bases at V and 3 bases at J, with 14 bases between the two ends. The CDR3 DNA reads as TGTGCCAGCAGTCGTGGGAGAGACCTCTACAATGAGCAGTTCTTC. Protein product: CASSRGRDLYNEQFF.

This chain connects TRBV7-2 to TRBJ1-2, with D maybe TRBD1 (5 bases). In germline, CDR1 is SGHTA, CDR2 FQGNSA. The V gene lost 4 bases and the J gene lost 4 bases, with 10 bases spanning the gap. The CDR3 is 13 amino acids. CDR3 in amino acids: CASSSTVLYGYTF. CDR3 in DNA: TGTGCCAGCAGCTCGACAGTTCTCTATGGCTACACCTTC.

V usage is TRBV7-9 and J usage is TRBJ1-1; TRBD1 aligns across 9 bases. The V gene's germline CDR1 is SEHNR and CDR2 FQNEAQ (reference sequence). This CDR3 comprises 17 residues. V lost 8 bases and J lost 4; bases outside the gene matches: 17. CDR3 DNA sequence: TGTGCCAGCGGCCAGGACCCGGGACAGGGACCAGGCACTGAAGCTTTCTTT. This encodes CASGQDPGQGPGTEAFF.

The chain links TRBV14 to TRBJ1-1; D gene unclear. This CDR3 is built from 14 residues. Germline V CDR1 and CDR2: SGHDN, FVKESK. With 2 bases removed from V and 1 base from J, the gap between germline ends came to 8 bases. The CDR3 reads CASSQQAQNTEAFF. In DNA, the CDR3 is TGTGCCAGCAGCCAACAAGCTCAGAACACTGAAGCTTTCTTT.

The chain employs TRBV23-1 and TRBJ2-2; 13 bases agree with TRBD2. TRBV23-1 has ORF status, its function being uncertain. The trim removed 4 bases at V and 5 bases at J, leaving 7 bases unmatched. The length of the CDR3 is 17 residues. CDR3 coding DNA: TGCGCCAGCAGTCCTTACAGGACTAGCGGGAGAACCGGGGAGCTGTTTTTT. Translated: CASSPYRTSGRTGELFF.

The chain links TRBV13 to TRBJ1-1; 8 bases map to TRBD1. Germline V gives CDR1 PRHDT, CDR2 FYEKMQ (reference sequence). The V and J ends lost 5 bases and 5 bases, in that order; junction bases with no gene match: 4. The CDR3 contains 13 residues. The CDR3 coding sequence is TGTGCCAGCAGCCTGAACAGGGGGACTGAAGCTTTCTTT. Protein sequence: CASSLNRGTEAFF.